The rows below give T cell receptor beta chains drawn from one sample of a study of memory CD4+ T cells and cytomegalovirus serostatus. Clones were read by immunoSEQ multiplex PCR, and TCRdb kept only the in-frame ones, dropping some. The table shows around 99,000 clones, with 75% to 85% occurring only once. The sequencing sample was made of memory CD4+ T cells from blood. The receptors were sampled from an adult in good health and CMV-seropositive. Both conserved end residues are part of each CDR3. Size tells how often a clone was seen (once, few, many) or the class of an expanded clone, and some rows leave it out.

j_call: TRBJ2-3; clone_size: -; v_call: TRBV14; cdr3_aa: CASSQAIDFRGAGGTQYF
j_call: TRBJ1-1; clone_size: -; v_call: TRBV6-5; cdr3_aa: CASSYSSGTGVGRAFF
j_call: TRBJ1-1; clone_size: -; v_call: TRBV7-8; cdr3_aa: CASSSYQPSEAFF
j_call: TRBJ2-7; clone_size: -; v_call: TRBV7-9; cdr3_aa: CASSLEPNEQYF
j_call: TRBJ1-4; clone_size: -; v_call: TRBV5-1; cdr3_aa: CASSTRGGGATNEKLFF
j_call: TRBJ1-4; clone_size: once; v_call: TRBV7-9; cdr3_aa: CASSLSATNEKLFF
j_call: TRBJ2-7; clone_size: -; v_call: TRBV2; cdr3_aa: CASSRQRQGGEQYF
j_call: TRBJ2-7; clone_size: few; v_call: TRBV7-8; cdr3_aa: CASSLGGFGAYEQYF
j_call: TRBJ2-2; clone_size: -; v_call: TRBV28; cdr3_aa: CASCLADLNTGELFF
j_call: TRBJ2-7; clone_size: -; v_call: TRBV4-2; cdr3_aa: CASSQDITGGYSYEQYF
j_call: TRBJ2-2; clone_size: once; v_call: TRBV6-5; cdr3_aa: CASRPGRGHGELFF
j_call: TRBJ2-7; clone_size: -; v_call: TRBV5-1; cdr3_aa: CASSLAWTGDEQYF
j_call: TRBJ2-7; clone_size: -; v_call: TRBV28; cdr3_aa: CASSLPGTPRREQYF
j_call: TRBJ2-3; clone_size: -; v_call: TRBV5-1; cdr3_aa: CASSLKAGSDTQYF
j_call: TRBJ1-2; clone_size: -; v_call: TRBV27; cdr3_aa: CASSFRGERGYTF
j_call: TRBJ2-1; clone_size: -; v_call: TRBV7-2; cdr3_aa: CASSLAWDDEQFF
j_call: -; clone_size: -; v_call: TRBV7-9; cdr3_aa: CASSLGGWDEQYF
j_call: TRBJ1-2; clone_size: -; v_call: TRBV7-9; cdr3_aa: CASSLLWADDGYTF
j_call: TRBJ1-5; clone_size: -; v_call: TRBV28; cdr3_aa: CASSSRGQGSGQPQHF
j_call: TRBJ1-5; clone_size: -; v_call: TRBV19; cdr3_aa: CASSISPLYQPQHF
j_call: TRBJ1-5; clone_size: few; v_call: TRBV15; cdr3_aa: CATSLERGNQPQHF
j_call: TRBJ1-1; clone_size: -; v_call: TRBV6-5; cdr3_aa: CASSRAGGGNTEAFF
j_call: TRBJ2-7; clone_size: -; v_call: TRBV15; cdr3_aa: CATSRPGTNYEQYF
j_call: TRBJ1-2; clone_size: -; v_call: TRBV28; cdr3_aa: CASSPTRQVNYGYTF
j_call: TRBJ2-7; clone_size: -; v_call: TRBV6-1; cdr3_aa: CASSFQGISSYEQYF
j_call: TRBJ1-2; clone_size: -; v_call: TRBV28; cdr3_aa: CAAKTQGAYYGYTF
j_call: TRBJ1-2; clone_size: -; v_call: TRBV18; cdr3_aa: CASSPGVASNGYTF
j_call: TRBJ2-3; clone_size: -; v_call: TRBV25-1; cdr3_aa: CASSGQGTDTQYF
j_call: TRBJ2-7; clone_size: -; v_call: TRBV6-5; cdr3_aa: CASSFRPAQEQYF
j_call: TRBJ1-1; clone_size: -; v_call: TRBV28; cdr3_aa: CASSFPSRGTEAFF
j_call: TRBJ1-1; clone_size: few; v_call: TRBV7-9; cdr3_aa: CASSRRQGNTEAFF
j_call: TRBJ2-1; clone_size: many; v_call: TRBV7-2; cdr3_aa: CASSARDRGYNEQFF
j_call: TRBJ2-1; clone_size: once; v_call: TRBV21-1; cdr3_aa: CARNCLNEQFF
j_call: TRBJ2-1; clone_size: -; v_call: TRBV2; cdr3_aa: CASSARRGRYGNEQFF
j_call: TRBJ2-7; clone_size: -; v_call: TRBV7-2; cdr3_aa: CASSFDLYEQYF
j_call: TRBJ2-3; clone_size: -; v_call: TRBV29-1; cdr3_aa: CSAAGTTETPDTQYF
j_call: TRBJ2-5; clone_size: -; v_call: TRBV5-1; cdr3_aa: CASTTVGGASLETQYF
j_call: TRBJ1-5; clone_size: -; v_call: TRBV28; cdr3_aa: CASSLMAGVNQPQHF
j_call: TRBJ2-5; clone_size: -; v_call: TRBV6-1; cdr3_aa: CASSDGTGGKETQYF
j_call: TRBJ2-4; clone_size: -; v_call: TRBV5-4; cdr3_aa: CASSRGQLAKNIQYF
j_call: TRBJ2-1; clone_size: -; v_call: TRBV4-1; cdr3_aa: CASSQPDRAYNEQFF
j_call: TRBJ1-1; clone_size: few; v_call: TRBV28; cdr3_aa: CASSLRQGQWTTEAFF
j_call: TRBJ2-1; clone_size: few; v_call: TRBV7-9; cdr3_aa: CASSSRLAGYNEQFF